The subject of this entry is one TCR beta chain. These data belong to a study of tumor-infiltrating lymphocytes in primary liver carcinoma. Using a constant-region primer together with ProtoScript II reverse transcriptase, TCR beta cDNA was made from approximately 500 ng of total RNA. Slightly modified ARM-PCR, run as three nested multiplex PCR rounds, produced the TCR beta libraries. The two initial PCR rounds, nine to eleven cycles each, used TRBV1-TRBV30 forward and C-beta reverse primers. TCRdb processed the multiplex PCR reads anew with MiXCR; each CDR3 protein has one entry. The sample has approximately 330,000 distinct CDR3 sequences; roughly two thirds are singletons. Extraction also yielded germline DNA, while blood RNA was obtained from unsorted whole blood. Infection with HBV was chronic in patients; they were treatment-naive. With 7 bases clipped from V and 10 bases from J, the junction kept 10 bases outside the gene matches. From germline, CDR1 is SEHNR and CDR2 FQNEAQ (reference sequence). This CDR3 comprises 16 residues.

J is TRBJ2-1 and V is TRBV7-9; 16 bases agree with TRBD2. The sequencing sample was made of peripheral blood. This sequence originates from a middle-aged man with primary liver carcinoma and hepatitis B virus infection. The CDR3 reads CASKPGTSGRAGEQFF. In DNA, the CDR3 is TGTGCCAGCAAACCCGGGACTAGCGGGAGGGCCGGAGAGCAGTTCTTC.